This is a list of T cell receptor beta chains from one sample in a study of blood T cell repertoires in COVID-19. Libraries were prepared by immunoSEQ multiplex PCR; TCRdb keeps only in-frame clonotypes and omits some of them. The sample lists some 300,000 clones; roughly 86% were seen once. Input material: peripheral blood. All receptors derive from a woman younger than 45 with COVID-19, enrolled during active disease. The CDR3 runs from the conserved cysteine through the conserved F or W. D genes are given only for firm matches. A clone size is listed for some rows: how often the clone was seen (once, few, many), or a class if it is expanded.

>-|TRBV6-5|14|TRBJ1-6|TRBD1
CASRGDRRNSPLHF
TGTGCCAGCAGAGGGGACAGGAGAAATTCACCCCTCCACTTT
>-|TRBV4-1|17|TRBJ1-1|-
CASSQGRHRGMNTEAFF
TGCGCCAGCAGCCAAGGCCGGCATCGGGGAATGAACACTGAAGCTTTCTTT
>-|TRBV10-2|12|TRBJ1-2|-
CASSALWYGYTF
TGCGCCAGCAGTGCCCTATGGTATGGCTACACCTTC
>-|TRBV24-1|14|TRBJ2-2|-
CATSDRDSQRELFF
TGTGCCACCAGTGACAGGGACTCCCAGCGGGAGCTGTTTTTT
>-|TRBV6-5|13|TRBJ2-1|-
CASSYSSGNEQFF
TGTGCCAGCAGTTACTCTTCGGGCAATGAGCAGTTCTTC
>-|TRBV4-1|19|TRBJ2-4|TRBD2
CASSQDYVGLGREGNIQYF
TGCGCCAGCAGCCAAGACTACGTAGGCCTAGGACGGGAGGGAAACATTCAGTACTTC
>-|TRBV19|13|TRBJ1-2|-
CASQGGFNYGYTF
TGTGCCTCACAGGGAGGGTTTAACTATGGCTACACCTTC
>-|TRBV3-1/TRBV3-2|17|TRBJ1-1|-
CASSQLRREGRNTEAFF
TGTGCCAGCAGCCAATTACGGCGGGAGGGGCGCAACACTGAAGCTTTCTTT
>-|TRBV20-1|16|TRBJ2-2|-
CSASQQGLINTGELFF
TGCAGTGCTAGTCAACAGGGCCTTATTAACACCGGGGAGCTGTTTTTT
>-|TRBV6-1|16|TRBJ1-3|-
CASSEVMWGGGNTIYF
TGTGCCAGCAGTGAAGTTATGTGGGGGGGAGGAAACACCATATATTTT
>-|TRBV28|16|TRBJ1-3|TRBD1
CASSTPLRQGGNTIYF
TGTGCCAGCAGTACGCCCCTCCGACAGGGTGGAAACACCATATATTTT
>-|TRBV27|16|TRBJ1-1|TRBD1
CASSFGGTGGGTEAFF
TGTGCCAGCAGTTTTGGCGGGACAGGGGGTGGGACTGAAGCTTTCTTT
>-|TRBV5-1|14|TRBJ2-5|TRBD1
CASSLEAHRGTQYF
TGCGCCAGCAGCTTGGAGGCCCACAGGGGAACCCAGTACTTC
>-|TRBV5-6|15|TRBJ2-5|TRBD1
CASSVLTGMEETQYF
TGTGCCAGCAGCGTACTGACAGGGATGGAAGAGACCCAGTACTTC
>-|TRBV6-5|13|TRBJ2-7|TRBD2
CALHGGASYEQYF
TGTGCCCTACACGGGGGGGCTTCCTACGAGCAGTACTTC
>-|TRBV4-1|16|TRBJ1-6|-
CASSQDQAMGGSPLHF
TGCGCCAGCAGCCAAGATCAGGCGATGGGTGGTTCACCCCTCCACTTT
>-|TRBV9|14|TRBJ1-3|-
CASSGGYSGNTIYF
TGTGCCAGCAGCGGAGGCTACTCTGGAAACACCATATATTTT
>-|TRBV27|17|TRBJ2-3|-
CASSPYRRGTSTDTQYF
TGTGCCAGCAGTCCTTACCGACGGGGAACGAGTACAGATACGCAGTATTTT
>-|TRBV9|10|TRBJ1-2|-
CASSGSGLRF
TGTGCCAGCAGCGGGTCGGGATTACGCTTC
>-|TRBV9|13|TRBJ1-3|-
CASRAGTGNTIYF
TGTGCCAGCAGGGCCGGGACAGGAAACACCATATATTTT
>few|TRBV27|15|TRBJ1-2|-
CASSLLPGGGGGYTF
TGTGCCAGCAGTCTCCTCCCGGGGGGGGGTGGTGGCTACACCTTC
>-|TRBV3-1/TRBV3-2|15|TRBJ2-7|TRBD1
CASSPWTGSAYEQYF
TGTGCCAGCAGCCCCTGGACAGGGTCAGCCTACGAGCAGTACTTC
>-|TRBV28|15|TRBJ1-1|TRBD1
CASSLPRGPYTEAFF
TGTGCCAGCAGTCTTCCCAGGGGGCCCTACACTGAAGCTTTCTTT
>-|TRBV10-3|15|TRBJ2-4|-
CAISSLTGSKNIQYF
TGTGCCATCAGTTCTCTTACGGGTTCCAAAAACATTCAGTACTTC